A single sample is the source of the 7 T cell receptor beta chains below, sequenced in a study of CD8 T cells in ankylosing spondylitis. Study-wide results and limits: Made up of about eight highly homologous variants, a TCR beta motif appeared characteristic of ankylosing spondylitis blood.

Each CDR3 protein gets one entry after TCRdb re-called the 5' RACE reads with MiXCR. This sample yields fewer than 550,000 distinct CDR3 sequences, of which approximately 5% are seen a single time; under 4.5% belongs to the top ten. Their recognized antigens are unknown. Sequenced input: blood, either unsorted or a sorted T cell fraction (not recorded which). The receptors were gathered from a male donor with ankylosing spondylitis.

This clonotype was observed many times. The chain combines TRBV7-8 with TRBJ2-7, with D possibly being TRBD2 (6 bases). Germline V gene sequence: CDR1 SGHVS, CDR2 FQNEAQ. There are 13 residues in the CDR3. Deletions cut 4 bases from V and 1 base from J, with 8 bases between. The CDR3 DNA follows: TGTGCCAGCAGCTACCGGGAGTCCTACGAGCAGTACTTC. Translated: CASSYRESYEQYF.

This clonotype was seen only a few times. The chain is built from TRBV6-6 and TRBJ2-2; no clear D gene. Germline V CDR1 and CDR2: MNHNY, SVGAGI (reference sequence). The CDR3 extends over 11 amino acids. V was pared by 4 bases and J by 7 bases, with 4 bases between. In DNA, the CDR3 is TGTGCCAGCAGTTCCATCGGGGAGCTGTTTTTT. Translated, it gives CASSSIGELFF.

In its sample, this clonotype was seen many times. The V call is TRBV7-9, the J call TRBJ1-4, with D possibly matching TRBD1 (5 bases). The germline V and J ends were trimmed by 3 bases and 7 bases, with 12 bases remaining between them. Germline-derived CDR1 and CDR2 are SEHNR and FQNEAQ (reference sequence). This CDR3 contains 14 residues. As DNA, the CDR3 is TGTGCCAGCAGCTTGCGGCAGGGAGGTGAAAAACTGTTTTTT. It codes for CASSLRQGGEKLFF.

This clonotype was recorded at least ten times. The chain is built from TRBV5-1 and TRBJ2-2; D is ambiguous. The CDR3 is 14 amino acids. Germline V gives CDR1 SGHRS, CDR2 YFSETQ. The V gene lost 1 base and the J gene lost 3 bases, with 7 bases spanning the gap. DNA for the CDR3: TGCGCCAGCAGCTTGCGCAGTTACACCGGGGAGCTGTTTTTT. Its protein product is CASSLRSYTGELFF. Filled out from reference TRBV5-1 and TRBJ2-2, the complete variable domain reads KAGVTQTPRYLIKTRGQQVTLSCSPISGHRSVSWYQQTPGQGLQFLFEYFSETQRNKGNFPGRFSGRQFSNSRSEMNVSTLELGDSALYLCASSLRSYTGELFFGEGSRLTVL.

This clonotype was detected only a few times. This sequence joins TRBV7-2 and TRBJ2-7; D is undetermined. The V gene lost 6 bases and the J gene lost 0 bases, with 9 bases spanning the gap. The germline gives CDR1 SGHTA, CDR2 FQGNSA. This CDR3 comprises 13 residues. The CDR3 region is CASRPEYSYEQYF. CDR3 nucleotides: TGTGCCAGCAGGCCTGAATACTCCTACGAGCAGTACTTC.

This clonotype was detected ten times or more. The chain links TRBV20-1 to TRBJ2-1; TRBD1 agrees at 7 bases. V was pared by 0 bases and J by 2 bases, with 13 bases of the junction left unmatched. The CDR3 is made up of 18 amino acids. The germline CDR1 and CDR2 sequences are DFQATT and SNEGSKA (reference sequence). CDR3 bases: TGCAGTGCTAGAGATCTGGAGATAGGGCAGGGGGCCTACAATGAGCAGTTCTTC. This gives the protein CSARDLEIGQGAYNEQFF.

The table lists this clonotype with many counts. The CDR3 coding sequence is TGTGCCAGCAGCCAAGATCCAGATCCAGCCTACAATGAGCAGTTCTTC. This codes for CASSQDPDPAYNEQFF. The V and J genes are TRBV4-2 and TRBJ2-1; D unresolved. The germline V and J ends were trimmed by 0 bases and 2 bases, with 11 bases remaining between them. Germline V lookup: CDR1 LGHNA, CDR2 YNFKEQ. This CDR3 comprises 16 residues.